One sample yielded the 20 T cell receptor beta chains listed below, sequenced in a study of blood T cells in healthy people across ages. Primed by a sample-barcoded 5' primer and a J-beta primer mix, a second PCR proceeded for about 7 to 11 cycles. TCRdb reprocessed the 5' RACE reads via MiXCR and lists one record per CDR3 protein. The table lists more than 650,000 distinct CDR3 sequences, approximately 21% of them singletons. The sequencing input was blood. The receptors come from a man aged 65 to 79 in good health.

The chain combines TRBV24-1 with TRBJ1-1, with a weak D call TRBD1 (5 bases). The germline V and J ends were trimmed by 0 bases and 12 bases, with 10 bases remaining between them. Germline CDR1 reads KGHDR; CDR2 reads SFDVKD. The CDR3 is 12 residues long. CDR3 residues: CATSDLVGASFF. CDR3 nucleotides: TGTGCCACCAGTGATTTGGTCGGGGCATCTTTCTTT.

The chain uses TRBV12-3 or TRBV12-4 and TRBJ1-4; D is unresolved. V was shortened by 8 bases and J by 5 bases, with 18 bases between the two germline ends. This CDR3 is 15 amino acids long. In DNA form, the CDR3 reads TGTGCCAGCTCCTTAGCGGAGCCCCGGAATGAAAAACTGTTTTTT. Translating it yields CASSLAEPRNEKLFF.

The V and J genes are TRBV2 and TRBJ2-2; no clear D gene. The CDR3 contains 14 residues. Trimming pared 7 bases from V and 0 bases from J, leaving 9 bases between. CDR1 and CDR2 from the germline V gene are SNHLY and FYNNEI. This CDR3 reads CASKLNANTGELFF. The CDR3 DNA reads TGTGCCAGCAAGCTGAACGCGAACACCGGGGAGCTGTTTTTT.

This clonotype was seen a handful of times. For the CDR3, the DNA is TGTGCTAGTGGTTTTTCGAGCGGGGGGCTTCTTAGCACAGATACGCAGTATTTT. It translates to CASGFSSGGLLSTDTQYF. The chain links TRBV12-5 to TRBJ2-3; 9 nucleotides line up with TRBD2. The length of the CDR3 is 18 residues. V shed 3 bases, J shed 0 bases, and the junction held 10 bases outside the gene matches. The germline gives CDR1 LGHNT, CDR2 FRNRAP. Full variable domain (outside the CDR3, taken from reference TRBV12-5 and TRBJ2-3): DARVTQTPRHKVTEMGQEVTMRCQPILGHNTVFWYRQTMMQGLELLAYFRNRAPLDDSGMPKDRFSAEMPDATLATLKIQPSEPRDSAVYFCASGFSSGGLLSTDTQYFGPGTRLTVL.

This rearrangement joins TRBV6-5 to TRBJ2-3, with TRBD2 matching 11 bases. V lost 5 bases, J lost 8 bases, and 6 bases stayed unmatched. Germline-derived CDR1 and CDR2 are MNHEY and SVGAGI. The CDR3 is made up of 14 amino acids. CDR3 residues: CASSPTSGDRTQYF. The CDR3 DNA reads as TGTGCCAGCAGTCCGACTAGCGGGGACCGTACGCAGTATTTT.

This clonotype was seen more than once but under ten times. The V gene is TRBV5-5, the J gene TRBJ2-7; the D call may be TRBD1 or TRBD2 (5 bases each). V lost 4 bases and J 2 bases, leaving 16 bases between the germline ends. CDR3 length equals 15 residues. Germline assignment: CDR1 SGHKS and CDR2 YYEKEE (reference sequence). This CDR3 is CASSRLGDQTYEQYF. The CDR3, as DNA: TGTGCCAGCAGCCGATTGGGGGACCAAACCTACGAGCAGTACTTC.

This clonotype has a handful of counts. V and J are TRBV6-6 and TRBJ1-3; 9 bases line up with TRBD1. The V gene's germline CDR1 is MNHNY and CDR2 SVGAGI (reference sequence). The length of the CDR3 is 16 residues. V lost 6 bases to trimming and J lost 0 bases; unmatched junction nucleotides: 6. CDR3 nucleotide sequence: TGTGCCAGCAGAGTGACAGGGGGGGTCTCTGGAAACACCATATATTTT. The encoded protein is CASRVTGGVSGNTIYF.

The chain employs TRBV3-1 and TRBJ2-3; D ambiguous. In germline, CDR1 is LGHDT, CDR2 YNNKEL (reference sequence). Trimming pared 5 bases from V and 6 bases from J, leaving 12 bases between. This CDR3 spans 13 amino acids. The CDR3 coding sequence is TGTGCCAGCAGCGGCTTATTGGTGGATACGCAGTATTTT. Translating gives CASSGLLVDTQYF.

The rearrangement joins TRBV20-1 to TRBJ2-2, with TRBD2 identical over 13 bases. CDR1 and CDR2 from the germline V gene are DFQATT and SNEGSKA (reference sequence). The CDR3 runs to 18 residues. Trimming removed 2 bases from V and 6 bases from J; junction bases left unmatched: 12. In nucleotides, the CDR3 is TGCAGTGCTAGACGACTAGCGGGGGGTTCACTAGTGTCCGGGGAGCTGTTTTTT. This codes for CSARRLAGGSLVSGELFF.

This clonotype appeared many times. The chain is built from TRBV29-1 and TRBJ2-5, with D hard to call. CDR3 length equals 10 residues. V dropped 4 bases and J dropped 1 base, with 1 base sitting between them. Germline V gene data show CDR1 as SQVTM and CDR2 as ANQGSEA. The CDR3 nucleotides read TGCAGCGTTGCCCAAGAGACCCAGTACTTC. Translated: CSVAQETQYF. The complete variable domain, with remaining parts taken from reference TRBV29-1 and TRBJ2-5, reads SAVISQKPSRDICQRGTSLTIQCQVDSQVTMMFWYRQQPGQSLTLIATANQGSEATYESGFVIDKFPISRPNLTFSTLTVSNMSPEDSSIYLCSVAQETQYFGPGTRLLVL.

The chain combines TRBV7-9 with TRBJ1-2; D gene uncertain. The CDR3 contains 11 residues. Germline lookup yields CDR1 SEHNR and CDR2 FQNEAQ (reference sequence). The V end lost 5 bases, the J end lost 7 bases, and 8 bases lay between the germline ends. CDR3 loop: CASSPRVGYTF. The CDR3 DNA sequence: TGTGCCAGCAGCCCCCGTGTTGGCTACACCTTC.

This clonotype has ten or more counts. V and J are TRBV28 and TRBJ1-4; D may be TRBD1 (6 bases). Germline CDR1 MDHEN, CDR2 SYDVKM. The ends were cut back, 7 bases at V and 8 bases at J, with 20 bases in the middle. This CDR3 spans 15 amino acids. The CDR3 region has the DNA TGTGCCAGCACCCAGGCGCGGGCAGGGGACGAAAAACTGTTTTTT. This codes for CASTQARAGDEKLFF.

This clonotype was seen more than once but under ten times. The chain employs TRBV7-3 and TRBJ2-1; weak D call: TRBD2 (5 bases). Germline CDR1 SGHTA, CDR2 FQGTGA. The CDR3 is 15 residues long. Trimming took 2 bases from V and 2 from J, leaving 10 bases between them. The CDR3 reads CASSLSGLAYNEQFF. CDR3 nucleotides: TGTGCCAGCAGCTTATCGGGGTTAGCCTACAATGAGCAGTTCTTC.

This clonotype appeared a few times. The rearrangement joins TRBV29-1 to TRBJ1-1, with D tentatively TRBD1 (5 bases). The CDR3 is 12 residues long. Trimming pared 5 bases from V and 1 base from J, leaving 8 bases between. The germline CDR1 and CDR2 sequences are SQVTM and ANQGSEA. CDR3 nucleotides: TGCAGCGTTTGCGACAGGAACACTGAAGCTTTCTTT. Protein: CSVCDRNTEAFF.

This clonotype has a handful of counts. V and J are TRBV10-3 and TRBJ2-7; maybe TRBD2 (5 bases). Trimming pared 4 bases from V and 4 bases from J, leaving 8 bases between. The CDR3 extends over 12 amino acids. The germline V gene encodes CDR1 ENHRY and CDR2 SYGVKD. In DNA, the CDR3 is TGTGCCATCAGTGCCTCGGGGTACGAGCAGTACGTC. Translating it yields CAISASGYEQYV.

This clonotype occurred a few times. Compared with germline, one end of the junction differs, possibly owing to a read error. The CDR3 spells CASSPPSLKSTDAQYF. The CDR3 nucleotides read TGTGCCAGCAGTCCTCCCTCACTAAAAAGCACAGATGCGCAGTATTTT. The rearrangement joins TRBV12-3 or TRBV12-4 to TRBJ2-3; no firm D call. The CDR3 length is 16 residues.

In its sample, this clonotype was seen many times. This chain uses TRBV3-1 with TRBJ2-5, with a possible D match to TRBD2 (5 bases). The last part of the DNA fits TRBJ2-1 better; the J call may be wrong. The CDR3 totals 13 residues. Germline values: CDR1 LGHDT, CDR2 YNNKEL (reference sequence). The CDR3 DNA sequence: TGTGCCAGCAGCCAAAGGCTGGGAGTTGAGCAGTTCTTC. It encodes CASSQRLGVEQFF.

This clonotype was picked up a small number of times. This chain uses TRBV24-1 with TRBJ2-5, with 7 bases fitting TRBD1. The CDR3 has 17 residues. The junction had 10 bases not matched to a gene; V was cut back by 4 bases and J by 0 bases. Germline loops: CDR1 KGHDR, CDR2 SFDVKD. The CDR3 nucleotides read TGTGCCACCAGTGAACTGGCCGGGACAGCGTACCAAGAGACCCAGTACTTC. It is translated as CATSELAGTAYQETQYF.

This chain uses TRBV5-6 with TRBJ1-2; no firm D call. This CDR3 is 16 amino acids long. The V gene's germline CDR1 is SGHDT and CDR2 YYEEEE. Trimming removed 3 bases at V and 5 bases at J, with 20 bases between. The CDR3 DNA reads TGTGCCAGCAGCTCCCCGACGGACGTAAGCCTATATGGCTACACCTTC. It translates to CASSSPTDVSLYGYTF.

The gene calls are TRBV5-1 and TRBJ2-7; possible D gene TRBD1, 6 bases. The V gene lost 4 bases and the J gene lost 3 bases, with 20 bases spanning the gap. This CDR3 contains 16 residues. CDR1 is SGHRS, CDR2 YFSETQ, per germline. The CDR3 DNA reads TGCGCCAGCAGCAACCGGGACAAAACTGGGGGCTACGAGCAGTACTTC. As protein: CASSNRDKTGGYEQYF. Based on the CDR3 plus reference TRBV5-1 and TRBJ2-7, the full variable domain is KAGVTQTPRYLIKTRGQQVTLSCSPISGHRSVSWYQQTPGQGLQFLFEYFSETQRNKGNFPGRFSGRQFSNSRSEMNVSTLELGDSALYLCASSNRDKTGGYEQYFGPGTRLTVT.